These 4 T cell receptor beta chains came from one sample sequenced in a study of CD8+ T cells in alopecia areata. Extraction of RNA preceded its reverse transcription into cDNA, which served as the sequencing template. Sequencing used immunoSEQ multiplex PCR; TCRdb keeps in-frame clones, though not all of them. The table has fewer than 90,000 clones, roughly 51% seen once. Source material: NKG2D-high CD8+ T cells sorted from blood. The receptors derive from a human donor with alopecia areata.

V and J are TRBV5-1 and TRBJ2-7, with TRBD1 matching 7 bases. This CDR3 spans 15 amino acids. V was clipped by 2 bases and J by 0 bases; unmatched bases: 5. Germline loops: CDR1 SGHRS, CDR2 YFSETQ. CDR3 amino acids: CASSFEQGSSYEQYF. CDR3 sequence (DNA): TGCGCCAGCAGCTTTGAACAGGGGAGCTCCTACGAGCAGTACTTC.

This chain links TRBV27 with TRBJ2-2; D perhaps matches TRBD1 (5 bases). The germline V gene has CDR1 MNHEY and CDR2 SMNVEV (reference sequence). V was clipped by 9 bases and J by 6 bases, with 14 bases between them. This CDR3 spans 13 amino acids. The CDR3 loop reads CARRQSRPGELFF. In DNA, the CDR3 is TGTGCCAGACGACAGTCCCGGCCCGGGGAGCTGTTTTTT.

This sequence joins TRBV4-1 and TRBJ2-3, with TRBD2 as a possible D gene (5 bases). V was clipped by 2 bases and J by 0 bases, with 15 bases between them. The germline CDR1 and CDR2 sequences are MGHRA and YSYEKL. The CDR3 length is 17 residues. In DNA form, the CDR3 reads TGCGCCAGCAGCCAATCACCTGGACTCACCAGCACAGATACGCAGTATTTT. Protein product: CASSQSPGLTSTDTQYF.

CDR3 sequence reads: CASSFSTLVGEQFF. Written as DNA, the CDR3 is TGTGCCAGCAGCTTTTCGACATTGGTCGGTGAGCAGTTCTTC. V is TRBV7-9 and J is TRBJ2-1; D remains unclear. Germline CDR1 SEHNR, CDR2 FQNEAQ (reference sequence). V lost 3 bases and J lost 9, with 15 bases in between. The length of the CDR3 is 14 residues.